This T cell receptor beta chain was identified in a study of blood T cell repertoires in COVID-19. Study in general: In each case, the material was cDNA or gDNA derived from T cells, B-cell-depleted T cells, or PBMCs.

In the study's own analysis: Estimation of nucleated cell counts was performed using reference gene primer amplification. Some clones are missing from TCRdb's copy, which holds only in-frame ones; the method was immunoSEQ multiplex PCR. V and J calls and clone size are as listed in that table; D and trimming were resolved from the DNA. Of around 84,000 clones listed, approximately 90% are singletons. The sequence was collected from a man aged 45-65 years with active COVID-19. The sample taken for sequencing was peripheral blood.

CDR3 nucleotide sequence: TGTGCCAGCAGCCTTCACAAGAACACTGAAGCTTTCTTT. Translating gives CASSLHKNTEAFF. V gene TRBV4-2 combines with J gene TRBJ1-1; D is undetermined. CDR1 is LGHNA and CDR2 is YNFKEQ in the germline V gene. Trimming pared 4 bases from V and 1 base from J, leaving 7 bases between. The CDR3 covers 13 residues.